This TCR beta chain was recovered during a study of control samples from healthy donors and cancer patients. This CDR3 has 14 residues. V was pared by 0 bases and J by 5 bases, with 8 bases between. Germline-derived CDR1 and CDR2 are SGHRS and YFSETQ. Clones were read by immunoSEQ multiplex PCR, and TCRdb kept only the in-frame ones, dropping some. The sample consists of roughly 370,000 clones, 80% to 95% of them appearing once. The clonotype was recovered from a man between 40 and 49 years old with head and neck cancer. The sample taken for sequencing was PBMCs. The chain recombines TRBV5-1 with TRBJ1-4; D is ambiguous. This chain's CDR3 is CASSLVGRNEKLFF. CDR3 in DNA: TGCGCCAGCAGCTTGGTGGGCAGGAATGAAAAACTGTTTTTT.